This T cell receptor beta chain derives from a study of cytomegalovirus exposure and HLA in healthy donors. Notes on the study in general: As a later analysis revealed, most CMV-associated TCR beta chains appeared HLA-restricted.

For this clone: What it binds is unknown.

Trimming cost V 8 bases and J 5 bases, with 15 bases left between them. Germline lookup yields CDR1 MNHEY and CDR2 SVGAGI. The CDR3 loop spans 13 amino acids. The PCR used 60 Vbeta and 13 Jbeta primers. Here immunoSEQ multiplex PCR was the method, and the copy in TCRdb shows in-frame clones only, minus some. The sample yields more than 80,000 clones, around 80% seen once. The V gene is TRBV6-5, the J gene TRBJ1-2; perhaps TRBD1 as D (5 bases). The sequence was collected from a man aged 60 to 75 in good health and CMV-seronegative. Source material: PBMCs. CDR3 in DNA: TGTGCCAGCGCTGAAACAGGCCTTTATGGCTACACCTTC. This translates into CASAETGLYGYTF.